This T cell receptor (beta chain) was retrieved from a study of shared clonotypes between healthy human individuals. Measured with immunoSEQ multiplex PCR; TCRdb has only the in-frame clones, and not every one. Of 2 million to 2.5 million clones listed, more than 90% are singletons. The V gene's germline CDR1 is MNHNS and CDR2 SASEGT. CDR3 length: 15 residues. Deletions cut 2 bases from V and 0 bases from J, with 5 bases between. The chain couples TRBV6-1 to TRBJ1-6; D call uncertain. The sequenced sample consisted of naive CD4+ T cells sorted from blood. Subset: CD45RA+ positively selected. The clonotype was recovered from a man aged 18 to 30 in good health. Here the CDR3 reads CASSEQTSYNSPLHF. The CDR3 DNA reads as TGTGCCAGCAGTGAACAGACCTCCTATAATTCACCCCTCCACTTT.